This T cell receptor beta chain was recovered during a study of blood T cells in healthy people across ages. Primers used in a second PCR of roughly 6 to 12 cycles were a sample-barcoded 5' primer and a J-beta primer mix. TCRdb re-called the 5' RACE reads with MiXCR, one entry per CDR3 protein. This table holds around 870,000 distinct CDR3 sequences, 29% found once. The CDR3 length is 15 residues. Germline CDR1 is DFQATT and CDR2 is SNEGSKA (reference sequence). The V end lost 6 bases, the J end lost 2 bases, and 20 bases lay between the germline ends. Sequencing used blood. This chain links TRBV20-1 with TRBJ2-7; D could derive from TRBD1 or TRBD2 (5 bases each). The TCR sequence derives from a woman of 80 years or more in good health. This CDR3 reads CSAPTPGPETYEQYF. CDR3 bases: TGCAGTGCCCCCACCCCGGGACCCGAAACCTACGAGCAGTACTTC.